This T cell receptor beta chain was captured in a study of blood T cell repertoires in COVID-19. Study-level information: Sources were T cells, B-cell-depleted T cells, or PBMCs; the material itself was cDNA or gDNA.

Here immunoSEQ multiplex PCR was the method, and the copy in TCRdb shows in-frame clones only, minus some. The sample lists about 200,000 clones; around 84% were seen once. Living in roughly 23 US areas, the participants were between about 18 and 100 years of age. Cohort 3 donors counted as recovered after two negative PCRs, clearance, or resolved symptoms. Germline CDR1 SGHTA, CDR2 FQGNSA. V was pared by 5 bases and J by 4 bases, with 7 bases of the junction left unmatched. The CDR3 loop spans 14 amino acids. Sequencing input: PBMCs or T cells enriched from blood (not recorded which). The chain recombines TRBV7-2 with TRBJ1-1, with 7 bases fitting TRBD1. The TCR sequence derives from a man aged 35 to 55 who had recovered from COVID-19. The DNA for the CDR3 is TGTGCCAGCAGCCCGCAGACAGGGTCCACTGAAGCTTTCTTT. Translation: CASSPQTGSTEAFF.